These 6 T cell receptor beta chains originate from one sample sequenced in a study of blood T cells in healthy people across ages. Alongside a J-beta primer mix, a sample-barcoded 5' primer served in a second PCR lasting about 7 to 11 cycles. TCRdb itself ran the 5' RACE reads through MiXCR, one entry per CDR3 protein. The sample includes more than 650,000 distinct CDR3 sequences, approximately 24% of them seen just once. A further study also used this sample, focusing on T cells of mothers and their children.

Sample: blood. These receptors came from a boy under 18 in good health.

V and J are TRBV7-6 and TRBJ2-5; D unresolved. The last part of the DNA fits TRBJ2-7 better; the J call may be wrong. The CDR3 is made up of 14 amino acids. Germline CDR1 reads SGHVS; CDR2 reads FNYEAQ. The CDR3 is CASSLGAKPYEQYF. CDR3 nucleotides: TGTGCCAGCAGCTTAGGGGCAAAGCCCTACGAGCAGTACTTC.

The DNA of the CDR3 is TGTGCCTGGGGTAAACAGGGGTCGAGTGAGCAGTACTTC. Translating it yields CAWGKQGSSEQYF. V gene TRBV30 combines with J gene TRBJ2-5; 7 nucleotides match TRBD1. This CDR3 has 13 amino acids. Trimming removed 5 bases from V and 11 bases from J; junction bases left unmatched: 14. Germline V gives CDR1 GTSNPN, CDR2 SVGIG (reference sequence).

This clonotype has just a few counts. V and J are TRBV12-3 or TRBV12-4 and TRBJ1-6; D is possibly TRBD1 (5 bases). The CDR3 has 12 amino acids. The V gene lost 6 bases and the J gene lost 9 bases, with 9 bases spanning the gap. DNA of the CDR3: TGTGCCAGCAGCCTAGACAGTTCACCCCTCCACTTT. The encoded protein is CASSLDSSPLHF.

The J gene is TRBJ1-4, the V gene TRBV6-6, with D possibly matching TRBD1 (5 bases). Trimming stripped 5 bases from V and 0 bases from J, with 13 bases between. Germline V CDR1 and CDR2: MNHNY, SVGAGI (reference sequence). CDR3 length equals 16 residues. CDR3 sequence reads: CASSTTDRPTNEKLFF. CDR3 sequence (DNA): TGTGCCAGCAGTACAACCGACAGACCAACTAATGAAAAACTGTTTTTT.

DNA for the CDR3: TGTGCCAGCAGACTAGCGGGGGGGGTAGCCAAAAACATTCAGTACTTC. It yields the protein CASRLAGGVAKNIQYF. This chain joins TRBV2 and TRBJ2-4; 13 bases fit TRBD2. Germline V lookup: CDR1 SNHLY, CDR2 FYNNEI. V shed 6 bases, J shed 0 bases, and the junction held 2 bases outside the gene matches. The CDR3 length is 16 residues. The whole variable domain, remainder taken from reference TRBV2 and TRBJ2-4, is EPEVTQTPSHQVTQMGQEVILRCVPISNHLYFYWYRQILGQKVEFLVSFYNNEISEKSEIFDDQFSVERPDGSNFTLKIRSTKLEDSAMYFCASRLAGGVAKNIQYFGAGTRLSVL.

The genes are TRBV6-1 and TRBJ1-5, with 8 positions matching TRBD1. Trimming cost V 4 bases and J 3 bases; bases outside gene matches: 5. The CDR3 is 15 amino acids. Germline assignment: CDR1 MNHNS and CDR2 SASEGT. For the CDR3, the DNA is TGTGCCAGCAGTGCACAGGGGGGGAACAATCAGCCCCAGCATTTT. This translates into CASSAQGGNNQPQHF.